This paragraph covers one T cell receptor (beta chain) sequence. Its antigen is currently unknown. Libraries for TCR beta were made by quantitative 5'-RACE with molecular barcodes. TCRdb used MiXCR to reprocess the 5' RACE reads, holding one entry per CDR3 protein. The sample has about 360,000 distinct CDR3 sequences, roughly 14% seen once. From germline, CDR1 is SEHNR and CDR2 FQNEAQ (reference sequence). The J segment lost 5 bases and the V segment lost 1 base, leaving 7 bases of the junction unmatched. The CDR3 has 15 residues. The data were taken from a study of CD8 T cells in ankylosing spondylitis. Broader study findings: Reports say disease-linked clones showed up significantly more in matched ankylosing spondylitis synovial fluid. In peripheral blood, disease-linked CD8+ clones occurred at relatively low frequencies. Ankylosing spondylitis blood seemed to carry a telltale TCR beta motif made of seven or eight highly homologous variants.

Sequenced sample: blood, either unsorted or a sorted T cell fraction (not recorded which). The TCR comes from a male donor with ankylosing spondylitis or in good health (not recorded which). The chain carries TRBV7-9 and TRBJ2-7; 8 bases match TRBD2. The CDR3 sequence is CASSLGSGRADEQYF. In DNA form, the CDR3 reads TGTGCCAGCAGCTTAGGGTCCGGGAGGGCCGACGAGCAGTACTTC.